The clone carrying this T cell receptor (beta chain) was recorded a few times. The antigen is not known. This entry comes from a study of CD8 T cells in ankylosing spondylitis. In making TCR beta libraries, quantitative 5'-RACE with molecular barcodes was used. A single record per CDR3 protein comes from TCRdb applying MiXCR to the 5' RACE reads. The table lists about 220,000 distinct CDR3 sequences, around 19% of them singletons. Study-wide results and limits: Seven or eight highly homologous variants made up a TCR beta motif, and this motif appeared characteristic of ankylosing spondylitis blood.

Sequenced material: blood, either unsorted or a sorted T cell fraction (not recorded which). This TCR was sampled from a male donor with ankylosing spondylitis.

CDR3 sequence reads: CKPGDKQETQYF. The CDR3 DNA follows: TGCAAACCCGGGGACAAACAAGAGACCCAGTACTTC. The V and J genes are TRBV20-1 and TRBJ2-5, with D perhaps matching TRBD1 (6 bases). Per germline, CDR1 DFQATT and CDR2 SNEGSKA (reference sequence). This CDR3 has 12 residues.